These 4 T cell receptor beta chains were all obtained from the same sample, sequenced in a study of blood T cell repertoires in COVID-19. Repertoires were generated with immunoSEQ multiplex PCR, while TCRdb's copy carries only in-frame clones and drops some. The repertoire consists of hundreds of thousands of clones, with about 88% occurring once and the leading ten covering about 9.9%. The source material was PBMCs or T cells enriched from blood (not recorded which). These receptors all come from a woman aged 40 to 55 who had recovered from COVID-19.

The rearrangement joins TRBV7-3 to TRBJ2-1; D ambiguous. Trimming cost V 5 bases and J 4 bases, with 15 bases left between them. The germline V gene has CDR1 SGHTA and CDR2 FQGTGA. This CDR3 is built from 15 residues. CDR3 DNA: TGTGCCAGCAGCCCTGAGGTAGCTGATTACAATGAGCAGTTCTTC. Encoded protein: CASSPEVADYNEQFF.

This chain connects TRBV7-3 to TRBJ2-3; 8 nucleotides agree with TRBD2. The V gene's germline CDR1 is SGHTA and CDR2 FQGTGA. Unmatched junction bases numbered 11, after V lost 5 bases and J lost 1 base. This CDR3 contains 17 residues. CDR3 loop: CASSAASGREGTDTQYF. CDR3 nucleotide sequence: TGTGCCAGCAGCGCCGCTAGCGGGCGGGAAGGCACAGATACGCAGTATTTT.

V usage is TRBV9 and J usage is TRBJ1-3; D perhaps matches TRBD1 (5 bases). Germline V gene lookup returns CDR1 SGDLS and CDR2 YYNGEE. There are 14 residues in the CDR3. The V end lost 2 bases, the J end lost 2 bases, and 8 bases lay between the germline ends. CDR3 nucleotides: TGTGCCAGCAGCGTCACAGGTGCTGGAAACACCATATATTTT. Translated, it gives CASSVTGAGNTIYF.

V is TRBV3-1 (or the pseudogene TRBV3-2) and J is TRBJ2-7, with 7 bases matching TRBD1. The CDR3 spans 12 residues. V shed 2 bases and J 13 bases; nucleotides not matched to a gene: 8. Germline values: CDR1 LGHDT, CDR2 YNNKEL (reference sequence). The CDR3 DNA reads as TGTGCCAGCAGCCAAACGACAGGGTATCAATACTTC. Residues: CASSQTTGYQYF.